This T cell receptor (beta chain) stems from a study of cytotoxic CD8 clonotypes in ibrutinib-treated CLL. In the study overall: Approximately ten relapsed/refractory, 15 treatment-naive; around 18 IGHV unmutated. Study-level points and caveats: T-cell clonality at baseline went above that of age-matched healthy donors and rose and fell with circulating CD8+ T-cell counts. An increase in clonality occurred at ibrutinib response, followed by a return toward baseline at progression.

The CDR3 length is 15 residues. The germline V and J ends were trimmed by 0 bases and 4 bases, with 13 bases remaining between them. Per the germline V gene, CDR1 is MGHRA and CDR2 is YSYEKL. As to this clone: Its target is unknown.

Sequenced by immunoSEQ multiplex PCR; TCRdb stores in-frame clones only, minus some. Here the sample spans 150,000 or so clones, over 60% being singletons. Genomic DNA in a quantity of approximately 1.8 micrograms was derived from cryopreserved PBMCs for TCR beta libraries. The sample in question was PBMCs, obtained after 12 months of ibrutinib treatment. This receptor was identified in a human donor with chronic lymphocytic leukemia. The chain carries TRBV4-1 and TRBJ2-7, with D possibly matching TRBD2 (6 bases). The DNA of the CDR3 is TGCGCCAGCAGCCAAGACCATTCGGGAGTGTACGAGCAGTACTTC. Translating it yields CASSQDHSGVYEQYF.